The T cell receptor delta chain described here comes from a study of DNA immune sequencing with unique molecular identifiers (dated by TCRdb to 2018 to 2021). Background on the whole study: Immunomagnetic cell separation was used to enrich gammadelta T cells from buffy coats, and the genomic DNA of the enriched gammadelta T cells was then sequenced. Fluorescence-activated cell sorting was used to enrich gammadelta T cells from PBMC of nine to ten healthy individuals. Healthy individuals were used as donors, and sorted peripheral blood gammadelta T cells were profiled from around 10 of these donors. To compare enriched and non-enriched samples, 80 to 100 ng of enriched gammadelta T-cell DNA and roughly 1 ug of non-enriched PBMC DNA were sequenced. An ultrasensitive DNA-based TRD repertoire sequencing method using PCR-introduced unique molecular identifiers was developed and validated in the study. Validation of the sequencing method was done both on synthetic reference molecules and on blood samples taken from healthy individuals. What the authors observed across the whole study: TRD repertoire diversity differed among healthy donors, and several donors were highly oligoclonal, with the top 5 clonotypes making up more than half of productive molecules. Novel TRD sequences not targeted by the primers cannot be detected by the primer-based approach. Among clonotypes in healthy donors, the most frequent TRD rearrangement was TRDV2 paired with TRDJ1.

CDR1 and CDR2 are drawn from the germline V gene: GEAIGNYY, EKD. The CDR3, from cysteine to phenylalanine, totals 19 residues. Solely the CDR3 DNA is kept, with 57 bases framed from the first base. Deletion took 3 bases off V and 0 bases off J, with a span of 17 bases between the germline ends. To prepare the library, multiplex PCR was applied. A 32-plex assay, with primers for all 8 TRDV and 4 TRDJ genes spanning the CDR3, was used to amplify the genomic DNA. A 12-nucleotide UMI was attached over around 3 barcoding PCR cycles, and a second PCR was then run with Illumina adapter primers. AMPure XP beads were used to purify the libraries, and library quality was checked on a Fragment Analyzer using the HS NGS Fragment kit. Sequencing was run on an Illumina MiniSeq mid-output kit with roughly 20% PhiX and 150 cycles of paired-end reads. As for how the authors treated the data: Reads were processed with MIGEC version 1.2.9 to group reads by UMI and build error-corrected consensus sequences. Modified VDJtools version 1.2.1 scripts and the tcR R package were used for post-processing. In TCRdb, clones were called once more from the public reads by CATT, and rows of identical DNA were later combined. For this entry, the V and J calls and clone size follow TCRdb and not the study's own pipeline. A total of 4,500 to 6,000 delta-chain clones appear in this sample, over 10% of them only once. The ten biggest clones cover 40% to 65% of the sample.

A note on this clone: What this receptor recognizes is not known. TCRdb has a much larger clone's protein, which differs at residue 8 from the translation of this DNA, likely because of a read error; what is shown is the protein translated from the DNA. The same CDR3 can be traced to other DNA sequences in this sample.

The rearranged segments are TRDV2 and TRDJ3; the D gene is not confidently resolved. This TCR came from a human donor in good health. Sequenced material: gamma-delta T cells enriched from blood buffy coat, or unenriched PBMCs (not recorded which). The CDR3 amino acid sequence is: CACDQIKDEPSWDTRQMFF. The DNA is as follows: TGTGCCTGTGACCAAATCAAGGACGAGCCCTCCTGGGACACCCGACAGATGTTTTTC.